This T cell receptor beta chain was sequenced for a study of blood T cell repertoires in COVID-19. Whole-study context: Collection of acute and convalescent COVID-19 samples took place in the United States, Italy and Spain.

Per the original data handling: Amplification with reference gene primers provided the estimates of nucleated cell counts. Only in-frame clones appear in the TCRdb table, and some are missing; sequencing was by immunoSEQ multiplex PCR. V and J calls plus clone size are reproduced from that table; the DNA served to infer D and trimming. The sample lists over 100,000 clones, more than 75% occurring once. This clonotype was obtained from a man in his fifties with acute or convalescent COVID-19. The specimen sequenced was peripheral blood.

CDR3 sequence reads: CASSFMELAGALAGELFF. CDR3 coding DNA: TGTGCCAGCAGTTTTATGGAGCTAGCGGGAGCTCTCGCCGGGGAGCTGTTTTTT. The genes are TRBV28 and TRBJ2-2; TRBD2 aligns across 10 bases. V gave up 3 bases and J gave up 6 bases; unmatched junction bases: 13. The V gene's germline CDR1 is MDHEN and CDR2 SYDVKM. This CDR3 is 18 amino acids long.